The next 30 T cell receptor beta chains were all read from a single sample in a study of T cells in localized non-small cell lung cancer (TCRdb year 2020). The receptor library was made with the immunoSEQ multiplex PCR assay. TCRdb stores this immuneACCESS table with in-frame sequences only. Part of the clones is absent; in the studies checked, under half of the shortfall reflects unresolved V genes, and no reason is known for the rest. The sample table shows tens of thousands of clones, and around 84% are seen once. The ten largest account for about a tenth of the sample. Specimen: peripheral blood, collected before any cancer treatment. These receptors came from a female donor older than 55 with stage I lung adenocarcinoma.

J is TRBJ1-6 and V is TRBV27; 10 bases fit TRBD1. The CDR3 consists of 17 residues. Germline V gene lookup returns CDR1 MNHEY and CDR2 SMNVEV (reference sequence). V was pared by 6 bases and J by 7 bases, with 12 bases of the junction left unmatched. The DNA of the CDR3 is TGTGCCAGCAGCCAAAGCGGGACAGGGGCAGGGAATTCACCCCTCCACTTT. Translation gives CASSQSGTGAGNSPLHF.

This clone was found a few times. The gene calls are TRBV19 and TRBJ2-1; 10 positions agree with TRBD2. This CDR3 comprises 15 residues. Per germline, CDR1 LNHDA and CDR2 SQIVND (reference sequence). With V trimmed by 5 bases and J by 3 bases, 4 bases remained unmatched. CDR3 sequence (DNA): TGTGCCAGTAGTCGGCTAGCGGGAGACTACAATGAGCAGTTCTTC. Translating gives CASSRLAGDYNEQFF.

The CDR3: CASRDRIDGEQYF. For the CDR3, the DNA is TGTGCCAGCAGGGACAGGATCGATGGCGAGCAGTACTTC. V usage is TRBV6-5 and J usage is TRBJ2-7, with 7 bases matching TRBD1. Unmatched junction bases numbered 8, after V lost 6 bases and J lost 6 bases. Germline CDR1 and CDR2: MNHEY and SVGAGI. The CDR3 runs to 13 residues.

This chain links TRBV28 with TRBJ1-2, with 7 nucleotides matching TRBD1. CDR3 length: 14 amino acids. CDR1 is MDHEN, CDR2 SYDVKM, per germline. Losses at the gene ends were 11 bases for V and 1 base for J; bases not matched to a gene: 10. In DNA form, the CDR3 reads TGTGCCGCTACAGGGGCAGCCCTTAACTATGGCTACACCTTC. It codes for CAATGAALNYGYTF.

Details on this clone: At one end, the junction sequence differs from germline, possibly due to a read error. J is TRBJ2-3 and V is TRBV7-7; 7 nucleotides align to TRBD2. CDR3 length equals 15 residues. Germline V gives CDR1 SSHAT, CDR2 FNYEAQ (reference sequence). The CDR3 loop is CASSPGGGYTDTQYF. In DNA form, the CDR3 reads TGTGCTAGCAGCCCGGGGGGAGGGTACACAGATACGCAGTATTTT. The full variable domain, with the rest looked up from reference TRBV7-7 and TRBJ2-3, is GAGVSQSPRYKVTKRGQDVTLRCDPISSHATLYWYQQALGQGPEFLTYFNYEAQPDKSGLPSDRFSAERPEGSISTLTIQRTEQRDSAMYRCASSPGGGYTDTQYFGPGTRLTVL.

The chain uses TRBV5-1 and TRBJ1-1; 8 bases match TRBD1. This CDR3 comprises 15 residues. Germline trimming cut 0 bases from V and 4 bases from J; bases unmatched to any gene: 5. The V gene's germline CDR1 is SGHRS and CDR2 YFSETQ. CDR3 DNA: TGCGCCAGCAGCTTGGCCGGGACAGGCTCCACTGAAGCTTTCTTT. Translation: CASSLAGTGSTEAFF. The full variable domain, its missing parts supplied by reference TRBV5-1 and TRBJ1-1, is KAGVTQTPRYLIKTRGQQVTLSCSPISGHRSVSWYQQTPGQGLQFLFEYFSETQRNKGNFPGRFSGRQFSNSRSEMNVSTLELGDSALYLCASSLAGTGSTEAFFGQGTRLTVV.

The V call is TRBV6-5, the J call TRBJ1-6; D not resolved. Trimming pared 6 bases from V and 7 bases from J, leaving 16 bases between. The CDR3 runs to 15 residues. CDR1 and CDR2 (germline): MNHEY, SVGAGI. This CDR3 reads CASSGRVGGNSPLHF. CDR3 DNA sequence: TGTGCCAGCAGCGGGCGGGTTGGTGGGAATTCACCCCTCCACTTT.

The rearrangement links TRBV9 to TRBJ2-7; TRBD1 is a possible D gene (6 bases). V lost 1 base to trimming and J lost 5 bases, with 13 bases between them. The germline CDR1 and CDR2 sequences are SGDLS and YYNGEE. CDR3 size: 14 residues. The CDR3 reads CASSVSAGVDEQYF. DNA for the CDR3: TGTGCCAGCAGCGTATCCGCAGGGGTTGACGAGCAGTACTTC.

This clone appeared a few times. The V and J genes are TRBV13 and TRBJ1-6, with 9 bases aligning to TRBD1. CDR1 and CDR2 (germline): PRHDT, FYEKMQ (reference sequence). After removal of 4 bases from V and 10 bases from J, the junction contained 8 bases not matched to a gene. This CDR3 contains 15 residues. CDR3 region: CASSSRTGASSPLHF. Here the CDR3 DNA reads TGTGCCAGCAGCTCTCGGACAGGGGCTAGCTCACCCCTCCACTTT.

This clone came up once. The chain employs TRBV10-3 and TRBJ2-7; no reliable D call. V was pared by 7 bases and J by 3 bases, with 10 bases between. CDR3 size: 12 residues. Per the germline V gene, CDR1 is ENHRY and CDR2 is SYGVKD. CDR3 protein: CAINSGDYEQYF. CDR3 DNA: TGTGCCATCAACTCAGGAGACTACGAGCAGTACTTC.

The chain joins TRBV28 to TRBJ1-1; D perhaps matches TRBD1 (5 bases). The germline V gene has CDR1 MDHEN and CDR2 SYDVKM. The V end lost 7 bases, the J end lost 5 bases, and 17 bases lay between the germline ends. The CDR3 is made up of 14 amino acids. The chain's CDR3 is CASTLGDPGTEAFF. CDR3 DNA: TGTGCCAGCACCTTGGGAGACCCAGGGACTGAAGCTTTCTTT. The full variable domain, in which reference TRBV28 and TRBJ1-1 provide the parts outside the CDR3, is DVKVTQSSRYLVKRTGEKVFLECVQDMDHENMFWYRQDPGLGLRLIYFSYDVKMKEKGDIPEGYSVSREKKERFSLILESASTNQTSMYLCASTLGDPGTEAFFGQGTRLTVV.

This chain connects TRBV14 to TRBJ2-3; D unclear. Germline loops: CDR1 SGHDN, CDR2 FVKESK. The V end was cut by 1 base, the J end by 3 bases, with 2 bases between. The CDR3 totals 12 residues. The CDR3 sequence is CASSQVTDTQYF. The CDR3 DNA reads as TGTGCCAGCAGCCAAGTTACAGATACGCAGTATTTT. The full variable domain, completed using reference TRBV14 and TRBJ2-3, is EAGVTQFPSHSVIEKGQTVTLRCDPISGHDNLYWYRRVMGKEIKFLLHFVKESKQDESGMPNNRFLAERTGGTYSTLKVQPAELEDSGVYFCASSQVTDTQYFGPGTRLTVL.

A word on this clone: This CDR3 is also generated by other DNA sequences in the sample. The V and J genes are TRBV5-1 and TRBJ2-3; 9 bases fit TRBD2. V trimming: 1 base; J trimming: 3 bases; junction bases outside the gene matches: 3. The germline V gene encodes CDR1 SGHRS and CDR2 YFSETQ. CDR3 length equals 15 residues. The CDR3 nucleotides are TGCGCCAGCAGCTTGAGGGGACTAGCTACAGATACGCAGTATTTT. Amino acids: CASSLRGLATDTQYF.

V usage is TRBV19 and J usage is TRBJ1-6; 8 positions agree with TRBD1. This CDR3 has 16 residues. V gave up 9 bases and J gave up 5 bases; unmatched junction bases: 12. CDR1 LNHDA and CDR2 SQIVND come from the germline V gene (reference sequence). CDR3 sequence reads: CASRTQGGGHNSPLHF. The CDR3 DNA follows: TGTGCCAGCCGAACACAGGGGGGAGGACATAATTCACCCCTCCACTTT. Full variable domain (missing parts from reference TRBV19 and TRBJ1-6): DGGITQSPKYLFRKEGQNVTLSCEQNLNHDAMYWYRQDPGQGLRLIYYSQIVNDFQKGDIAEGYSVSREKKESFPLTVTSAQKNPTAFYLCASRTQGGGHNSPLHFGNGTRLTVT.

The V gene is TRBV19, the J gene TRBJ1-3, with D perhaps TRBD1 (5 bases). Germline V lookup: CDR1 LNHDA, CDR2 SQIVND (reference sequence). V lost 3 bases and J lost 4, with 13 bases in between. The CDR3 has 15 amino acids. The CDR3 region is CASSIEGARGNTIYF. The CDR3 region has the DNA TGTGCCAGTAGTATCGAAGGGGCCCGAGGAAACACCATATATTTT.

In regard to this clone: Its ends do not fully match the called genes, so a read error is possible. This chain links TRBV28 with TRBJ1-1, with D maybe TRBD1 (5 bases). This CDR3 spans 15 amino acids. Germline V gene data show CDR1 as MDHEN and CDR2 as SYDVKM. The CDR3 spells CASSLWGPGNPEAFF. The CDR3 region has the DNA TGTGCCAGCAGTTTATGGGGACCCGGGAACCCTGAAGCTTTCTTT.

This sequence joins TRBV18 and TRBJ1-1, with D perhaps matching TRBD1 (6 bases). The germline V gene encodes CDR1 KGHSH and CDR2 LQKENI. The CDR3 runs 14 residues. V was shortened by 3 bases and J by 8 bases, with 16 bases between the two germline ends. The CDR3 spells CASSPGHGGAEAFF. The CDR3 DNA sequence: TGTGCCAGCTCACCGGGACACGGGGGAGCCGAAGCTTTCTTT. Looking up the rest from reference TRBV18 and TRBJ1-1 gives the full variable domain: NAGVMQNPRHLVRRRGQEARLRCSPMKGHSHVYWYRQLPEEGLKFMVYLQKENIIDESGMPKERFSAEFPKEGPSILRIQQVVRGDSAAYFCASSPGHGGAEAFFGQGTRLTVV.

This clone was recorded once. CDR3: CASGPLTGYDEQYF. The DNA for the CDR3 is TGTGCTAGTGGTCCGCTGACAGGGTACGACGAGCAGTACTTC. The chain is built from TRBV12-5 and TRBJ2-7; 7 bases are shared with TRBD1. Germline CDR1 LGHNT, CDR2 FRNRAP. V was pared by 5 bases and J by 5 bases, with 9 bases of the junction left unmatched. The length of the CDR3 is 14 residues.

This clone has more than one count but fewer than ten. The chain combines TRBV30 with TRBJ1-2; tentative D call: TRBD1 (5 bases). Germline loops: CDR1 GTSNPN, CDR2 SVGIG (reference sequence). Trimming shortened V by 3 bases and J by 4 bases, and 9 bases separated the two germline ends. CDR3 length: 12 residues. The CDR3 DNA sequence: TGTGCCTGGAGGGGGACCACCTATGGCTACACCTTC. The encoded protein is CAWRGTTYGYTF. The whole variable domain, remainder taken from reference TRBV30 and TRBJ1-2, is SQTIHQWPATLVQPVGSPLSLECTVEGTSNPNLYWYRQAAGRGLQLLFYSVGIGQISSEVPQNLSASRPQDRQFILSSKKLLLSDSGFYLCAWRGTTYGYTFGSGTRLTVV.

The rearrangement links TRBV18 to TRBJ2-5; 8 bases agree with TRBD1. V was pared by 2 bases and J by 5 bases, with 4 bases of the junction left unmatched. CDR1 is KGHSH and CDR2 is LQKENI in the germline V gene. The CDR3 runs to 14 residues. The CDR3 is CASSPDRGGETQYF. CDR3 sequence (DNA): TGTGCCAGCTCACCAGACAGGGGTGGGGAGACCCAGTACTTC.

The DNA for the CDR3 is TGTGCCAGCAGTTACCATTCCGGGACAGGGTCGGGTGGCTACACCTTC. Translation: CASSYHSGTGSGGYTF. The V and J genes are TRBV6-5 and TRBJ1-2; TRBD1 aligns across 9 bases. Germline loops: CDR1 MNHEY, CDR2 SVGAGI. V trimming: 2 bases; J trimming: 7 bases; junction bases outside the gene matches: 11. There are 16 residues in the CDR3.

The genes are TRBV11-2 and TRBJ2-3; 7 bases are a match to TRBD2. The CDR3 is made up of 15 amino acids. Germline V gives CDR1 SGHAT, CDR2 FQNNGV. Unmatched junction bases numbered 7, after V lost 0 bases and J lost 7 bases. DNA for the CDR3: TGTGCCAGCAGCTTAGAGGCGGGAGAGGCATATACGCAGTATTTT. Its protein product is CASSLEAGEAYTQYF.

The chain recombines TRBV19 with TRBJ2-1; 9 nucleotides match TRBD2. There are 14 residues in the CDR3. Losses at the gene ends were 4 bases for V and 6 bases for J; bases not matched to a gene: 4. CDR1 and CDR2 from the germline V gene are LNHDA and SQIVND (reference sequence). The CDR3 DNA reads TGTGCCAGTAGTAGGGCGGGGGGGTCCAATGAGCAGTTCTTC. It translates to CASSRAGGSNEQFF. Filled out from reference TRBV19 and TRBJ2-1, the complete variable domain reads DGGITQSPKYLFRKEGQNVTLSCEQNLNHDAMYWYRQDPGQGLRLIYYSQIVNDFQKGDIAEGYSVSREKKESFPLTVTSAQKNPTAFYLCASSRAGGSNEQFFGPGTRLTVL.

V gene TRBV28 combines with J gene TRBJ2-5, with 7 bases identical to TRBD1. Germline V gene sequence: CDR1 MDHEN, CDR2 SYDVKM. The CDR3 spans 16 residues. The V gene end was trimmed by 5 bases and the J gene end by 2 bases; junction bases not matched to a gene: 11. The CDR3 DNA reads TGTGCCAGCAGTACATACAGGGGCCAACCACAAGAGACCCAGTACTTC. The encoded protein is CASSTYRGQPQETQYF.

The chain couples TRBV5-1 to TRBJ1-3; D gene ambiguous. The CDR3 is made up of 15 amino acids. V was cut by 2 bases and J by 0 bases, with 9 bases left in between. CDR1 and CDR2 (germline): SGHRS, YFSETQ. The CDR3 DNA is TGCGCCAGCAGCTTTATGGACGGCTCTGGAAACACCATATATTTT. Protein sequence: CASSFMDGSGNTIYF.

This clone came up a few times. The V and J genes are TRBV6-5 and TRBJ1-2; weak D call: TRBD1 (6 bases). Germline-derived CDR1 and CDR2 are MNHEY and SVGAGI. V was clipped by 6 bases and J by 3 bases, with 11 bases between them. The CDR3 totals 13 residues. CDR3 protein: CASSPGTHYGYTF. The CDR3 DNA follows: TGTGCCAGCAGCCCCGGGACACACTATGGCTACACCTTC.

The chain carries TRBV11-3 and TRBJ1-1; D may be TRBD1 (5 bases). The CDR3 runs 13 residues. Germline V gene sequence: CDR1 SGHNT, CDR2 YENEEA. The V gene lost 2 bases and the J gene lost 6 bases, with 10 bases spanning the gap. CDR3 in amino acids: CASSLQGGAEAFF. The CDR3 coding sequence is TGTGCCAGCAGCTTACAGGGAGGCGCTGAAGCTTTCTTT.

The table lists this clone with a count of one. The CDR3 is CASSLYASGGTDTQYF. As DNA, the CDR3 is TGTGCCAGCAGCTTATATGCTAGCGGGGGCACAGATACGCAGTATTTT. V and J are TRBV11-1 and TRBJ2-3; 9 bases match TRBD2. Losses at the gene ends were 2 bases for V and 1 base for J; bases not matched to a gene: 4. This CDR3 spans 16 amino acids. CDR1 and CDR2 from the germline V gene are SGHAT and FQDESV (reference sequence). Using reference TRBV11-1 and TRBJ2-3 for the parts outside the CDR3, the full variable domain is EAEVAQSPRYKITEKSQAVAFWCDPISGHATLYWYRQILGQGPELLVQFQDESVVDDSQLPKDRFSAERLKGVDSTLKIQPAELGDSAMYLCASSLYASGGTDTQYFGPGTRLTVL.

The chain joins TRBV6-6 to TRBJ2-7; the D call may be TRBD1 or TRBD2 (6 bases each). This CDR3 spans 12 amino acids. The V gene lost 7 bases and the J gene lost 4 bases, with 11 bases spanning the gap. Germline lookup yields CDR1 MNHNY and CDR2 SVGAGI (reference sequence). The DNA for the CDR3 is TGTGCCAGCACGGGGGCCTTATACGAGCAGTACTTC. Protein: CASTGALYEQYF.

The chain couples TRBV5-1 to TRBJ1-2, with TRBD1 matching over 8 bases. Germline V gives CDR1 SGHRS, CDR2 YFSETQ. V lost 4 bases and J lost 4; bases outside the gene matches: 3. The CDR3 contains 13 residues. As DNA, the CDR3 is TGCGCCAGCAGCCCAGGGGGCGGCTATGGCTACACCTTC. Protein sequence: CASSPGGGYGYTF.